This T cell receptor beta chain emerged from a study of blood T cell repertoires in COVID-19. Study-level information: Acute and convalescent COVID-19 samples came from the United States, Italy and Spain. In each case, the material was cDNA or gDNA derived from T cells, B-cell-depleted T cells, or PBMCs.

Profiling relied on immunoSEQ multiplex PCR, and the TCRdb table lists in-frame clones only, not all of them. The sample comprises around 15,000 clones, 70% to 90% of which are singletons, and just under 35% rests with the top ten. Germline values: CDR1 LGHNA, CDR2 YNFKEQ. V was clipped by 0 bases and J by 1 base; unmatched bases: 4. This CDR3 is built from 17 residues. Sequencing was carried out using peripheral blood. The source of this sequence is a man between 70 and 80 years old in a cohort sampled during active COVID-19. V is TRBV4-2 and J is TRBJ2-5; the match to TRBD2 covers 11 bases. CDR3 nucleotide sequence: TGTGCCAGCAGCCAAGATTGGCTAGCGGGAGGCCAAGAGACCCAGTACTTC. Translation: CASSQDWLAGGQETQYF.